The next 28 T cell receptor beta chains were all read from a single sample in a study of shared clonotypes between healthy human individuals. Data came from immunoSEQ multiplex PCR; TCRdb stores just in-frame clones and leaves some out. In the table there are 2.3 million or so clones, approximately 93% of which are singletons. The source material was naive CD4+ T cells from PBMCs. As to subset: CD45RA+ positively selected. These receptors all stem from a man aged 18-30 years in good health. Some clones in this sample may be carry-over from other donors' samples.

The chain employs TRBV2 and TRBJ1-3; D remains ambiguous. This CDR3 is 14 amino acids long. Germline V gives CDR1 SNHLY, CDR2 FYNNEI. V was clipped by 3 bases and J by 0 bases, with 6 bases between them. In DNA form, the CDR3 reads TGTGCCAGCAGTGAGGGCCTCTCTGGAAACACCATATATTTT. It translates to CASSEGLSGNTIYF.

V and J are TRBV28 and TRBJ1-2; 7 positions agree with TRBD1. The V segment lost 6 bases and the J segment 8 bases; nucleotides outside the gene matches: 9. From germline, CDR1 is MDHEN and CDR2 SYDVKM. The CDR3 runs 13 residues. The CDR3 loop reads CASRKQGPRGYTF. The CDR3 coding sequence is TGTGCCAGCAGAAAACAGGGGCCTAGGGGCTACACCTTC.

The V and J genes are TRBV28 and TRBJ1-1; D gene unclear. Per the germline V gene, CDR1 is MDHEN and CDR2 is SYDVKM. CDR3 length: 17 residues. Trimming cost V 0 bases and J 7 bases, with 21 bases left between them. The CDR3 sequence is CASSLWVLAVGPSEAFF. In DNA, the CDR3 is TGTGCCAGCAGTTTATGGGTTCTTGCGGTGGGTCCGAGTGAAGCTTTCTTT. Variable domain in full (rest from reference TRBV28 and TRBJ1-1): DVKVTQSSRYLVKRTGEKVFLECVQDMDHENMFWYRQDPGLGLRLIYFSYDVKMKEKGDIPEGYSVSREKKERFSLILESASTNQTSMYLCASSLWVLAVGPSEAFFGQGTRLTVV.

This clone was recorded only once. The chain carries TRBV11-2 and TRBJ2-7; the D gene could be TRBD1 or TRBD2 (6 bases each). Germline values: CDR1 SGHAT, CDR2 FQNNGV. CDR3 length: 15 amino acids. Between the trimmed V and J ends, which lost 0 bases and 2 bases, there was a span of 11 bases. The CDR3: CASSLEGGRTYEQYF. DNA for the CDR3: TGTGCCAGCAGCTTAGAGGGGGGCAGGACCTACGAGCAGTACTTC.

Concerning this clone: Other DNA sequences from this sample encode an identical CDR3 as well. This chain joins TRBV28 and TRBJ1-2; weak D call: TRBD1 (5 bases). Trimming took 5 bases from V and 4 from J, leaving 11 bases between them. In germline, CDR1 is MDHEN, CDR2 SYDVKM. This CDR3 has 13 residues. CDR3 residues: CASSPQGSYGYTF. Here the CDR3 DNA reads TGTGCCAGCAGTCCTCAGGGTAGCTATGGCTACACCTTC.

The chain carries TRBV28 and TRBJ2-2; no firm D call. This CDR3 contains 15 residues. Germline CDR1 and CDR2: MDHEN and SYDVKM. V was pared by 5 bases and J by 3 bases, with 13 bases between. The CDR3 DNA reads TGTGCCAGCAGTCCGAGTAAGGGTGACACCGGGGAGCTGTTTTTT. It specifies CASSPSKGDTGELFF.

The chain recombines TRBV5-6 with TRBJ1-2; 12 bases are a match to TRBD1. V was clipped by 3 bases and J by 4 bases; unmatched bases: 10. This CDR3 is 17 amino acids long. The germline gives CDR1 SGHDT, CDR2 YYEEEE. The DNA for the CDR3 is TGTGCCAGCAGCTCCGGGACAGGGGGCGTTACGGGCTATGGCTACACCTTC. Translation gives CASSSGTGGVTGYGYTF.

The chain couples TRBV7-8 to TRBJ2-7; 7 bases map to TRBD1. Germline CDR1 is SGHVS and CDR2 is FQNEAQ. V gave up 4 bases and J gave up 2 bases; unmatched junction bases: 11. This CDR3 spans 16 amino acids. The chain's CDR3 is CASSSNDRAFPYEQYF. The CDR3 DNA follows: TGTGCCAGCAGCTCTAATGACAGGGCGTTCCCCTACGAGCAGTACTTC. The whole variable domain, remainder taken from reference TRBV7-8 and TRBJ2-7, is GAGVSQSPRYKVAKRGQDVALRCDPISGHVSLFWYQQALGQGPEFLTYFQNEAQLDKSGLPSDRFFAERPEGSVSTLKIQRTQQEDSAVYLCASSSNDRAFPYEQYFGPGTRLTVT.

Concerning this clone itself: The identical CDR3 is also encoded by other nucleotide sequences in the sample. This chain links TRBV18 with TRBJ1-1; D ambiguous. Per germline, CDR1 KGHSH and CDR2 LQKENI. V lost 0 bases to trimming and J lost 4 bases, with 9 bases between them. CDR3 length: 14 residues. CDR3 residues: CASSPPGRGTEAFF. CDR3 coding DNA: TGTGCCAGCTCACCACCCGGGAGAGGCACTGAAGCTTTCTTT. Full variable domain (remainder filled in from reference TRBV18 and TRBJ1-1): NAGVMQNPRHLVRRRGQEARLRCSPMKGHSHVYWYRQLPEEGLKFMVYLQKENIIDESGMPKERFSAEFPKEGPSILRIQQVVRGDSAAYFCASSPPGRGTEAFFGQGTRLTVV.

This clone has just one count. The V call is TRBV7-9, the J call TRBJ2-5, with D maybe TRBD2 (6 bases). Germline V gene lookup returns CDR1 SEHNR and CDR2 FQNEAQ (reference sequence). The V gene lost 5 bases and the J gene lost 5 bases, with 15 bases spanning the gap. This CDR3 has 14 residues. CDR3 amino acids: CASSPGGAVETQYF. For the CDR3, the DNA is TGTGCCAGCAGCCCCGGGGGAGCGGTGGAGACCCAGTACTTC.

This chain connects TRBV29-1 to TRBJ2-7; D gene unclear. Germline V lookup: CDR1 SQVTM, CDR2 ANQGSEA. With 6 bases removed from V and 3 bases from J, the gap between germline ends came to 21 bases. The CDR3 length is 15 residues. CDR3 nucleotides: TGCAGCGTCCAACTTACGAGAGGCGGAGACTACGAGCAGTACTTC. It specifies CSVQLTRGGDYEQYF.

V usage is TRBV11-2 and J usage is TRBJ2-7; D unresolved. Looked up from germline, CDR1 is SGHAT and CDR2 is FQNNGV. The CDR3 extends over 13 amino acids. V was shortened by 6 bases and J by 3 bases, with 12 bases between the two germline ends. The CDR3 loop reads CASRDRTDYEQYF. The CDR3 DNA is TGTGCCAGCAGAGATCGGACGGACTACGAGCAGTACTTC.

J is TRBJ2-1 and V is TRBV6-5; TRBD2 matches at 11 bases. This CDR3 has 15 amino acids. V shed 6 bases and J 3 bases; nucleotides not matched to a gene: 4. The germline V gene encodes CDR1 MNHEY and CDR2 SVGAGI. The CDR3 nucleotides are TGTGCCAGCAGGGCGACTAGCGGGGTCTACAATGAGCAGTTCTTC. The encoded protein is CASRATSGVYNEQFF.

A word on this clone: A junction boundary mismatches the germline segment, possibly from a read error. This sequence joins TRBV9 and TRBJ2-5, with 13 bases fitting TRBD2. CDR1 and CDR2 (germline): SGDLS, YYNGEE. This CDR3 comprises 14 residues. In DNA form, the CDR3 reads TGTGCCAGCAGCGTAGTAGGGACTAGCGGGGAGGCCCACTTC. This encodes CASSVVGTSGEAHF.

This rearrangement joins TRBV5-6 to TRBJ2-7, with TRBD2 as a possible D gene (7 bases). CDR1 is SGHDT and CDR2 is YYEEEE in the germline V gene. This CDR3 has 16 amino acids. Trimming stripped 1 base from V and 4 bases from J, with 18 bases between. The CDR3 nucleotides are TGTGCCAGCAGCTTGTGGGGGCCGGGGGGTCGGTACGAGCAGTACTTC. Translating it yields CASSLWGPGGRYEQYF.

The CDR3 loop is CASRGEGLYNEQFF. In DNA form, the CDR3 reads TGCGCCAGCCGAGGGGAGGGGCTCTACAATGAGCAGTTCTTC. The rearrangement links TRBV5-1 to TRBJ2-1; 7 bases match TRBD2. The trim removed 7 bases at V and 3 bases at J, leaving 7 bases unmatched. This CDR3 is built from 14 residues. Germline lookup yields CDR1 SGHRS and CDR2 YFSETQ.

Here the CDR3 DNA reads TGTGCCAGCAGTTTCCCACCCGTAAATGAGCAGTTCTTC. Its translation is CASSFPPVNEQFF. The gene calls are TRBV27 and TRBJ2-1; D remains unclear. This CDR3 has 13 amino acids. V was clipped by 3 bases and J by 7 bases, with 10 bases between them. CDR1 is MNHEY, CDR2 SMNVEV, per germline (reference sequence).

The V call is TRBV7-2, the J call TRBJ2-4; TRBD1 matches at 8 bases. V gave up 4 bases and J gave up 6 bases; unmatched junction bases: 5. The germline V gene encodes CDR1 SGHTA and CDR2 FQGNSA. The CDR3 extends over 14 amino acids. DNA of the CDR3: TGTGCCAGCAGCTCTGACAGGGGACTAAACATTCAGTACTTC. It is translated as CASSSDRGLNIQYF.

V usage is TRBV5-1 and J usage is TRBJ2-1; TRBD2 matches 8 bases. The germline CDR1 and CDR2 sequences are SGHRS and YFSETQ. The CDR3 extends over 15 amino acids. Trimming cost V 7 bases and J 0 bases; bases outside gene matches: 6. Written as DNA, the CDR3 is TGCGCCAGCCTTAACCTAGCGGGCTCCTACAATGAGCAGTTCTTC. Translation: CASLNLAGSYNEQFF.

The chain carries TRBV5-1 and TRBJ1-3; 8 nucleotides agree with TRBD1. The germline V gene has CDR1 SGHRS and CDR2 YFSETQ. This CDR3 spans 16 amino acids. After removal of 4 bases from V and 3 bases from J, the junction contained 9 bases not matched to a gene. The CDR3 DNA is TGCGCCAGCAGCCAGCTTGGACAGGGCTTTGGAAACACCATATATTTT. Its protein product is CASSQLGQGFGNTIYF.

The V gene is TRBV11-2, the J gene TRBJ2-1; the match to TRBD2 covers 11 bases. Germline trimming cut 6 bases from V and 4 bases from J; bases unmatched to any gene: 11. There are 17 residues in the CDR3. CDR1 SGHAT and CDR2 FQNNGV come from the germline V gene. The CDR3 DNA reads TGTGCCAGCAGACAAATAACGAGGACTAGCGGGTACAATGAGCAGTTCTTC. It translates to CASRQITRTSGYNEQFF.

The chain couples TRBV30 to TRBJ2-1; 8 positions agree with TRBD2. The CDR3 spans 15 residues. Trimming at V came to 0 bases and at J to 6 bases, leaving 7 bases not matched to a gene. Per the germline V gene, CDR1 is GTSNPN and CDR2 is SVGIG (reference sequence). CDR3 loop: CAWSVGAGGPNEQFF. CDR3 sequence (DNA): TGTGCCTGGAGTGTCGGGGCGGGAGGCCCCAATGAGCAGTTCTTC.

CDR3 coding DNA: TGTGCCAGCAGCGGCGGGCGGGGGCCTCGCACAGATACGCAGTATTTT. Protein product: CASSGGRGPRTDTQYF. The J gene is TRBJ2-3, the V gene TRBV9; TRBD2 might be the D (7 bases). Germline loops: CDR1 SGDLS, CDR2 YYNGEE. V lost 3 bases and J lost 1, with 15 bases in between. CDR3 length equals 16 residues. The whole variable domain, filled in from reference TRBV9 and TRBJ2-3, reads DSGVTQTPKHLITATGQRVTLRCSPRSGDLSVYWYQQSLDQGLQFLIQYYNGEERAKGNILERFSAQQFPDLHSELNLSSLELGDSALYFCASSGGRGPRTDTQYFGPGTRLTVL.

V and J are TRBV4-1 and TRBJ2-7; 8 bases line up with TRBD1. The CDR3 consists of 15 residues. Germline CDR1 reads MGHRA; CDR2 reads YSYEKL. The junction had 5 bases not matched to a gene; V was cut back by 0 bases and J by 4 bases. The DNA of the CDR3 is TGCGCCAGCAGCCAAGACGGACAGGGCCTTTACGAGCAGTACTTC. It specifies CASSQDGQGLYEQYF.

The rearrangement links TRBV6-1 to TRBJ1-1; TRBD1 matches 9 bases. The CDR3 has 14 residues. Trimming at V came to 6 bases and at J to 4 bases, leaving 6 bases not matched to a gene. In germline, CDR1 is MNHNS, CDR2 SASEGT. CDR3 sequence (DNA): TGTGCCAGCAGGGGGACAGGGTGGACCACTGAAGCTTTCTTT. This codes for CASRGTGWTTEAFF.

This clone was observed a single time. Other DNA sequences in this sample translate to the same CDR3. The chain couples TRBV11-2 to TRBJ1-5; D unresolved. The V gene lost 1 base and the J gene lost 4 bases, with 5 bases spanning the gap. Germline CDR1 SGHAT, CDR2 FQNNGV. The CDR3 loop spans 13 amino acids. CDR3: CASSLGANQPQHF. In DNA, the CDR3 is TGTGCCAGCAGCTTAGGGGCTAATCAGCCCCAGCATTTT.

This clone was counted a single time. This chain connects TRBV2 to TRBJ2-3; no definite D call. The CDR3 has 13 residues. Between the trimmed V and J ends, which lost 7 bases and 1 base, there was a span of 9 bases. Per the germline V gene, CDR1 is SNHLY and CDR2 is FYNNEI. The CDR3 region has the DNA TGTGCCAGCAACCAAGATGGCACAGATACGCAGTATTTT. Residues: CASNQDGTDTQYF.

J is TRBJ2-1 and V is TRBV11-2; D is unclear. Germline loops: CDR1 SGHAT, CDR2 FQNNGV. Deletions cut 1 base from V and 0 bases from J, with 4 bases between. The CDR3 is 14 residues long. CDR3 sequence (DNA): TGTGCCAGCAGCTTAGCGGTCTCCTACAATGAGCAGTTCTTC. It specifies CASSLAVSYNEQFF.